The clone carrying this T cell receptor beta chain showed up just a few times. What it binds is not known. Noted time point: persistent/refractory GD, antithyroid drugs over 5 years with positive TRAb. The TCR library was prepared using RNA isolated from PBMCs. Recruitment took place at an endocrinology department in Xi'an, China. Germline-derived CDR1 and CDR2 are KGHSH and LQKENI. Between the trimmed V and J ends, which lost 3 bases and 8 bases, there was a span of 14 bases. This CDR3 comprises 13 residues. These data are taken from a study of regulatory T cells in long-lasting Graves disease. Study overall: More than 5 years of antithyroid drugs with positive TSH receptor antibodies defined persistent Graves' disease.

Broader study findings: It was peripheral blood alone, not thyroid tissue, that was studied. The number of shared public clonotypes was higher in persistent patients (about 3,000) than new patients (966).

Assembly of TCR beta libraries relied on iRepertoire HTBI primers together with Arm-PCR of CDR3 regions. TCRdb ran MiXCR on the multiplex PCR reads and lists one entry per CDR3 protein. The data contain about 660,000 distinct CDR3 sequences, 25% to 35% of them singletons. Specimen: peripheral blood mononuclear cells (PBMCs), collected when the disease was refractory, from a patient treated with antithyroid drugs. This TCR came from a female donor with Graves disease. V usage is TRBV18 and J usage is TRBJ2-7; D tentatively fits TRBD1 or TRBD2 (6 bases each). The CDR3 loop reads CASSPRDTIQQYF. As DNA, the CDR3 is TGTGCCAGCTCACCGCGGGACACCATCCAGCAGTACTTC. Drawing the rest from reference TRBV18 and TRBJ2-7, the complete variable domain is NAGVMQNPRHLVRRRGQEARLRCSPMKGHSHVYWYRQLPEEGLKFMVYLQKENIIDESGMPKERFSAEFPKEGPSILRIQQVVRGDSAAYFCASSPRDTIQQYFGPGTRLTVT.